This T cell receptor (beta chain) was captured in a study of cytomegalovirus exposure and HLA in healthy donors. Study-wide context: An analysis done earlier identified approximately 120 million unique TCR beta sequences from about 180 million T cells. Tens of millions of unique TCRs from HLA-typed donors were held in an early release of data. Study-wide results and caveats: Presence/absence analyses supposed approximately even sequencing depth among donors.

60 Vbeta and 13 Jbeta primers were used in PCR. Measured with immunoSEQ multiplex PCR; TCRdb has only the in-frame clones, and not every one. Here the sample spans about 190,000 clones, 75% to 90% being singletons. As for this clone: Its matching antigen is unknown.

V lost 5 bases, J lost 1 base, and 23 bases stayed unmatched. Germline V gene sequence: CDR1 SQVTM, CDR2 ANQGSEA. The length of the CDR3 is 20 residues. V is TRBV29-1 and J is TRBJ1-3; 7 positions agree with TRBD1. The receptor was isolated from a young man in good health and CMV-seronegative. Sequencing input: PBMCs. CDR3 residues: CSVRTRGRDSMKPSGNTIYF. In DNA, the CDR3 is TGCAGCGTTCGAACGCGGGGACGGGACAGTATGAAACCGTCTGGAAACACCATATATTTT.